This TCR beta chain derives from a study of CD8+ T cells in alopecia areata. Treatment here: oral pan-JAK inhibitor, 5-10 mg twice daily. CDR3 length equals 11 residues. Germline assignment: CDR1 SQVTM and CDR2 ANQGSEA. After isolation, RNA underwent reverse transcription to generate cDNA as the sequencing template. Sequencing used immunoSEQ multiplex PCR; TCRdb keeps in-frame clones, though not all of them. The sample includes some 150,000 clones, around 86% of them seen just once. The source is a human donor with alopecia areata. Sample: CD8+ T cells sorted from blood, taken at week 4, from a patient treated with tofacitinib. The chain is built from TRBV29-1 and TRBJ1-1; D is undetermined. The CDR3 DNA sequence: TGCTCTACTGGTGATGGCACTGAAGCTTTCTTT. This translates into CSTGDGTEAFF.